The 23 T cell receptor beta chains reported below all come from one sample, sequenced in a study of blood T cell repertoires in COVID-19. The protocol was immunoSEQ multiplex PCR, while the TCRdb copy is restricted to in-frame clones and leaves out a portion. The sample records 250,000 to 350,000 clones, 70% to 90% being singletons. Sequencing was performed on peripheral blood. The receptors were sampled from a woman younger than 45 who had recovered from COVID-19.

J is TRBJ2-1 and V is TRBV7-9; weak D call: TRBD1 (7 bases). CDR3 length: 14 residues. Germline V gene lookup returns CDR1 SEHNR and CDR2 FQNEAQ (reference sequence). The germline V and J ends were trimmed by 11 bases and 9 bases, with 23 bases remaining between them. CDR3 sequence (DNA): TGTGCCGGATTAACAGGGGACTTCGCCCGTGAGCAGTTCTTC. Protein sequence: CAGLTGDFAREQFF.

This chain uses TRBV30 with TRBJ2-7; D perhaps matches TRBD1 (5 bases). The CDR3 contains 12 residues. Germline assignment: CDR1 GTSNPN and CDR2 SVGIG (reference sequence). V lost 3 bases and J 0 bases, leaving 6 bases between the germline ends. The CDR3 reads CAWRTDSYEQYF. CDR3 in DNA: TGTGCCTGGAGGACAGACTCCTACGAGCAGTACTTC. Variable domain in full (rest from reference TRBV30 and TRBJ2-7): SQTIHQWPATLVQPVGSPLSLECTVEGTSNPNLYWYRQAAGRGLQLLFYSVGIGQISSEVPQNLSASRPQDRQFILSSKKLLLSDSGFYLCAWRTDSYEQYFGPGTRLTVT.

This clone was seen only a few times. The rearrangement uses TRBV11-1 and TRBJ2-1; D is unclear. Germline CDR1 SGHAT, CDR2 FQDESV (reference sequence). V was trimmed by 1 base and J by 4 bases, leaving 8 bases between them. This CDR3 spans 14 amino acids. The CDR3 DNA is TGTGCCAGCAGCTTAGGAGGCCAGTACAATGAGCAGTTCTTC. Translation gives CASSLGGQYNEQFF.

Points on this clone: The sample has other DNA sequences that encode this CDR3 too. J is TRBJ2-7 and V is TRBV11-2; TRBD2 aligns across 9 bases. Germline loops: CDR1 SGHAT, CDR2 FQNNGV. The V segment lost 1 base and the J segment 2 bases; nucleotides outside the gene matches: 3. The CDR3 sequence is 15 residues long. CDR3 sequence: CASSLGASGAYEQYF. The CDR3 DNA is TGTGCCAGCAGCTTAGGAGCTAGCGGGGCCTACGAGCAGTACTTC.

This clone was detected only a few times. This chain connects TRBV21-1 to TRBJ2-1; the table's TRBD1 call for D was not verified on the DNA. TRBV21-1 is flagged as a pseudogene. The CDR3 runs 16 residues. The CDR3 reads CASSPRGDRGRNEQFF. The DNA of the CDR3 is TGTGCCAGCAGCCCCAGGGGTGACAGGGGCCGCAATGAGCAGTTCTTC.

J is TRBJ2-5 and V is TRBV6-5, with 10 bases identical to TRBD2. This CDR3 comprises 16 residues. V lost 1 base and J lost 4; bases outside the gene matches: 6. Per the germline V gene, CDR1 is MNHEY and CDR2 is SVGAGI. CDR3 in DNA: TGTGCCAGCAGTTACTACCCTAGCGGGAGCAGAGAGACCCAGTACTTC. Translating gives CASSYYPSGSRETQYF.

About this clone: Its ends do not fully match the called genes, so a read error is possible. V and J are TRBV4-1 and TRBJ2-7; D ambiguous. CDR3 length: 12 amino acids. The germline gives CDR1 MGHRA, CDR2 YSYEKL. The CDR3 sequence is CASSQDSYDQYF. The CDR3 nucleotides read TGCGCCAGCAGCCAAGATAGCTACGATCAGTACTTC.

The CDR3 nucleotides are TGTGCCAGCAGCCAAGATAGGACAGCCCGGATATACGAGCAGTACTTC. Protein product: CASSQDRTARIYEQYF. This rearrangement joins TRBV14 to TRBJ2-7, with a tentative D call TRBD1 (6 bases). Germline V gives CDR1 SGHDN, CDR2 FVKESK. CDR3 size: 16 residues. Trimming took 0 bases from V and 4 from J, leaving 16 bases between them.

CDR3 residues: CASSDTIISYNEQFF. The CDR3 nucleotides are TGTGCCAGCAGTGATACTATAATCTCCTACAATGAGCAGTTCTTC. This sequence joins TRBV2 and TRBJ2-1; D is unclear. The CDR3 runs 15 residues. Germline CDR1 SNHLY, CDR2 FYNNEI. Trimming removed 3 bases from V and 0 bases from J, with 9 bases in between. Variable domain in full (rest from reference TRBV2 and TRBJ2-1): EPEVTQTPSHQVTQMGQEVILRCVPISNHLYFYWYRQILGQKVEFLVSFYNNEISEKSEIFDDQFSVERPDGSNFTLKIRSTKLEDSAMYFCASSDTIISYNEQFFGPGTRLTVL.

This chain joins TRBV24-1 and TRBJ2-2, with 8 bases aligning to TRBD1. The CDR3 is 13 amino acids. V shed 9 bases and J 8 bases; nucleotides not matched to a gene: 7. Looked up from germline, CDR1 is KGHDR and CDR2 is SFDVKD. The CDR3 DNA sequence: TGTGCCACCGAGGGACAGGCTGCAGGGGAGCTGTTTTTT. This gives the protein CATEGQAAGELFF.

The chain is built from TRBV5-4 and TRBJ1-5, with D tentatively TRBD1 (6 bases). The V end lost 2 bases, the J end lost 3 bases, and 12 bases lay between the germline ends. This CDR3 spans 15 amino acids. CDR1 and CDR2 (germline): SGHNT, YYREEE (reference sequence). CDR3 sequence: CASSFGGQDNQPQHF. CDR3 nucleotides: TGTGCCAGCAGCTTCGGGGGGCAAGACAATCAGCCCCAGCATTTT.

This rearrangement joins TRBV7-2 to TRBJ1-6; 8 bases line up with TRBD1. The CDR3 length is 14 residues. Germline V gene lookup returns CDR1 SGHTA and CDR2 FQGNSA. The ends lost 4 bases at V and 10 bases at J; junction bases unmatched: 6. The CDR3 DNA is TGTGCCAGCAGCTACGGACAGGGTCCATCACCCCTCCACTTT. Amino acid sequence: CASSYGQGPSPLHF.

The chain has TRBV19 and TRBJ2-2, with 9 bases matching TRBD1. J was trimmed by 3 bases and V by 4 bases; bases with no gene match: 9. The CDR3 consists of 17 residues. Germline lookup yields CDR1 LNHDA and CDR2 SQIVND (reference sequence). The CDR3 DNA is TGTGCCAGTAGTACTTCACGGGGACAGGGATACACCGGGGAGCTGTTTTTT. Protein: CASSTSRGQGYTGELFF.

The gene calls are TRBV3-1 (or the pseudogene TRBV3-2) and TRBJ2-7, with D unclear. This CDR3 has 13 residues. V was shortened by 0 bases and J by 3 bases, with 6 bases between the two germline ends. CDR1 is LGHDT and CDR2 is YNNKEL in the germline V gene (reference sequence). The CDR3 sequence: CASSQDVVYEQYF. CDR3 sequence (DNA): TGTGCCAGCAGCCAAGATGTCGTCTACGAGCAGTACTTC.

The chain carries TRBV2 and TRBJ1-4; TRBD1 matches 7 bases. CDR3 length: 15 residues. V shed 0 bases, J shed 7 bases, and the junction held 5 bases outside the gene matches. Germline-derived CDR1 and CDR2 are SNHLY and FYNNEI. CDR3 sequence: CASSEAEGAGEKLFF. For the CDR3, the DNA is TGTGCCAGCAGTGAAGCGGAGGGGGCGGGTGAAAAACTGTTTTTT.

The genes are TRBV11-3 and TRBJ2-7; no definite D call. V was clipped by 1 base and J by 3 bases, with 7 bases between them. The CDR3 sequence is 13 residues long. The germline V gene has CDR1 SGHNT and CDR2 YENEEA. The CDR3 coding sequence is TGTGCCAGCAGCTTAGGCGGAGACTACGAGCAGTACTTC. Amino acid sequence: CASSLGGDYEQYF.

The genes are TRBV4-1 and TRBJ2-1, with 14 nucleotides matching TRBD2. CDR1 is MGHRA and CDR2 is YSYEKL in the germline V gene. Germline trimming cut 6 bases from V and 7 bases from J; bases unmatched to any gene: 5. This CDR3 region has 15 residues. The CDR3 here is CASRNRLAGGNEQFF. The CDR3 bases are TGCGCCAGCAGGAATAGACTAGCGGGAGGGAATGAGCAGTTCTTC.

The chain joins TRBV5-1 to TRBJ2-1; 8 bases agree with TRBD1. V lost 3 bases to trimming and J lost 2 bases; unmatched junction nucleotides: 4. From germline, CDR1 is SGHRS and CDR2 YFSETQ. The CDR3 spans 15 residues. For the CDR3, the DNA is TGCGCCAGCAGCTCTACAGGGGGTCCCTACAATGAGCAGTTCTTC. Translating gives CASSSTGGPYNEQFF.

The chain combines TRBV9 with TRBJ2-3, with 8 nucleotides matching TRBD2. The CDR3 length is 16 residues. The J segment lost 4 bases and the V segment lost 0 bases, leaving 7 bases of the junction unmatched. CDR1 SGDLS and CDR2 YYNGEE come from the germline V gene. The CDR3 region is CASSVESGRGSDTQYF. Written as DNA, the CDR3 is TGTGCCAGCAGCGTAGAGAGCGGGAGAGGTTCAGATACGCAGTATTTT.

This chain links TRBV4-2 with TRBJ1-3, with 7 bases that match TRBD1. The germline CDR1 and CDR2 sequences are LGHNA and YNFKEQ. The CDR3 sequence is 15 residues long. Trimming at V came to 4 bases and at J to 4 bases, leaving 7 bases not matched to a gene. CDR3 sequence: CASSRGTGDGNTIYF. As DNA, the CDR3 is TGTGCCAGCAGCCGGGGAACAGGGGACGGAAACACCATATATTTT.

This chain links TRBV11-1 with TRBJ1-1, with TRBD1 identical over 7 bases. Losses at the gene ends were 0 bases for V and 3 bases for J; bases not matched to a gene: 4. Germline loops: CDR1 SGHAT, CDR2 FQDESV (reference sequence). The CDR3 runs to 15 residues. CDR3 bases: TGTGCCAGCAGCTTAGCTTTTGACAGGGACACTGAAGCTTTCTTT. The encoded protein is CASSLAFDRDTEAFF.

The chain combines TRBV3-1 (or the pseudogene TRBV3-2) with TRBJ1-2, with a tentative D call TRBD1 (6 bases). This CDR3 is built from 14 residues. The germline V gene has CDR1 LGHDT and CDR2 YNNKEL (reference sequence). Trimming took 0 bases from V and 7 from J, leaving 12 bases between them. Written as DNA, the CDR3 is TGTGCCAGCAGCCAAGATCCGGGGGGCACTGGCTACACCTTC. Translating it yields CASSQDPGGTGYTF.

The rearrangement joins TRBV4-2 to TRBJ1-2; 10 bases align to TRBD1. The V gene end was trimmed by 2 bases and the J gene end by 3 bases; junction bases not matched to a gene: 6. Germline CDR1 and CDR2: LGHNA and YNFKEQ. The CDR3 runs 16 residues. The CDR3 is CASSQTHGQGDYGYTF. DNA of the CDR3: TGTGCCAGCAGCCAAACCCATGGACAGGGGGACTATGGCTACACCTTC.